The 30 T cell receptor beta chains listed next were all sequenced from one sample in a study of CD8 T cells in ankylosing spondylitis. General study results and limits: For ankylosing spondylitis blood, a TCR beta motif of several highly homologous variants appeared characteristic.

Which antigens these TCRs recognize remains unknown. MiXCR, run by TCRdb on the 5' RACE reads, gives a single entry per CDR3 protein. Of some 840,000 distinct CDR3 sequences detected, roughly 12% appear once; the ten largest clones hold less than 0.65%. Sequencing was performed on blood, either unsorted or a sorted T cell fraction (not recorded which). Receptors originate from a male donor with ankylosing spondylitis.

V gene TRBV7-2 combines with J gene TRBJ1-1, with 9 bases matching TRBD1. Looked up from germline, CDR1 is SGHTA and CDR2 is FQGNSA. V shed 5 bases and J 6 bases; nucleotides not matched to a gene: 4. The CDR3 sequence is 13 residues long. CDR3: CASSKQGAAEAFF. The CDR3 nucleotides read TGTGCCAGCAGCAAACAGGGGGCTGCTGAAGCTTTCTTT. Full variable domain (remainder filled in from reference TRBV7-2 and TRBJ1-1): GAGVSQSPSNKVTEKGKDVELRCDPISGHTALYWYRQSLGQGLEFLIYFQGNSAPDKSGLPSDRFSAERTGGSVSTLTIQRTQQEDSAVYLCASSKQGAAEAFFGQGTRLTVV.

The genes are TRBV6-5 and TRBJ2-3; TRBD2 matches at 12 bases. The CDR3 consists of 17 residues. CDR1 and CDR2 from the germline V gene are MNHEY and SVGAGI. V lost 0 bases and J lost 4; bases outside the gene matches: 5. In nucleotides, the CDR3 is TGTGCCAGCAGTTACTCGCCTAGCGGGGGGGCCGCAGATACGCAGTATTTT. Protein sequence: CASSYSPSGGAADTQYF.

The table lists this clonotype with a few counts. The chain combines TRBV20-1 with TRBJ2-5, with D perhaps TRBD2 (5 bases). The CDR3 contains 13 residues. Trimming shortened V by 5 bases and J by 2 bases, and 12 bases separated the two germline ends. Germline CDR1 and CDR2: DFQATT and SNEGSKA (reference sequence). CDR3 coding DNA: TGCAGTGCTGAGCGGAGCCCTCAAGAGACCCAGTACTTC. Translation gives CSAERSPQETQYF.

This clonotype occurred a few times. The J gene is TRBJ2-1, the V gene TRBV6-5; possibly TRBD1 or TRBD2 for D (5 bases each). This CDR3 is built from 14 residues. V lost 4 bases and J 6 bases, leaving 13 bases between the germline ends. Germline values: CDR1 MNHEY, CDR2 SVGAGI. CDR3 residues: CASSSGPRTNEQFF. CDR3 DNA: TGTGCCAGCAGTTCGGGACCTCGGACCAATGAGCAGTTCTTC.

This clonotype was counted at least ten times. CDR3 sequence: CSARVPSSGELFF. In DNA, the CDR3 is TGCAGTGCTAGAGTGCCTTCGTCCGGGGAGCTGTTTTTT. The chain is built from TRBV20-1 and TRBJ2-2, with D unresolved. In germline, CDR1 is DFQATT, CDR2 SNEGSKA (reference sequence). This CDR3 has 13 amino acids. V was clipped by 1 base and J by 6 bases, with 9 bases between them.

The chain has TRBV20-1 and TRBJ1-1, with D possibly matching TRBD1 (5 bases). Germline CDR1 reads DFQATT; CDR2 reads SNEGSKA (reference sequence). CDR3 length: 15 amino acids. Trimming removed 3 bases at V and 1 base at J, with 15 bases between. The CDR3 loop is CSASGVGGWNTEAFF. CDR3 DNA sequence: TGCAGTGCTAGTGGGGTCGGGGGATGGAACACTGAAGCTTTCTTT.

The CDR3 region is CASSQRGTNTEAFF. CDR3 DNA sequence: TGTGCCAGCAGCCAACGGGGCACGAACACTGAAGCTTTCTTT. The chain recombines TRBV4-2 with TRBJ1-1, with D perhaps TRBD1 (5 bases). The ends were cut back, 2 bases at V and 1 base at J, with 8 bases in the middle. The germline gives CDR1 LGHNA, CDR2 YNFKEQ. The CDR3 sequence is 14 residues long.

This clonotype was seen a few times. The chain employs TRBV6-1 and TRBJ2-7; perhaps TRBD1 as D (5 bases). The V gene lost 6 bases and the J gene lost 3 bases, with 18 bases spanning the gap. Per the germline V gene, CDR1 is MNHNS and CDR2 is SASEGT. The CDR3 has 15 amino acids. DNA for the CDR3: TGTGCCAGCAGCCAGGCAGGGTCATACTACTACGAGCAGTACTTC. Protein product: CASSQAGSYYYEQYF.

This clonotype occurred many times. The genes are TRBV29-1 and TRBJ1-2; D not resolved. This CDR3 has 13 residues. Germline-derived CDR1 and CDR2 are SQVTM and ANQGSEA. V lost 4 bases to trimming and J lost 8 bases, with 17 bases between them. CDR3 bases: TGCAGCGTTGTTGGAGGGCTGGAGAAGGGCTACACCTTC. Translating it yields CSVVGGLEKGYTF.

This chain joins TRBV25-1 and TRBJ2-5; perhaps D is TRBD1 or TRBD2 (5 bases each). Germline CDR1 is MGHDK and CDR2 is SYGVNS. Between the trimmed V and J ends, which lost 5 bases and 5 bases, there was a span of 18 bases. CDR3 size: 15 residues. The CDR3 is CASSLPGTPSETQYF. DNA for the CDR3: TGTGCCAGCAGTTTACCCGGGACCCCTTCCGAGACCCAGTACTTC. Variable domain in full (rest from reference TRBV25-1 and TRBJ2-5): EADIYQTPRYLVIGTGKKITLECSQTMGHDKMYWYQQDPGMELHLIHYSYGVNSTEKGDLSSESTVSRIRTEHFPLTLESARPSHTSQYLCASSLPGTPSETQYFGPGTRLLVL.

This clonotype has a handful of counts. The chain couples TRBV6-2 or TRBV6-3 to TRBJ2-5, with D tentatively TRBD1 (6 bases). CDR3 size: 13 residues. CDR1 and CDR2 (germline): MNHEY, SVGEGT. The germline V and J ends were trimmed by 5 bases and 7 bases, with 14 bases remaining between them. The chain's CDR3 is CASSQVRGGTQYF. The CDR3 nucleotides read TGTGCCAGCAGTCAAGTCCGAGGGGGGACCCAGTACTTC.

This clonotype was seen a single time. The V and J genes are TRBV4-1 and TRBJ2-5; 10 bases fit TRBD2. The V gene's germline CDR1 is MGHRA and CDR2 YSYEKL. V trimming: 4 bases; J trimming: 5 bases; junction bases outside the gene matches: 10. This CDR3 region has 16 residues. The CDR3 sequence: CASSPRGTSEAETQYF. CDR3 nucleotide sequence: TGCGCCAGCAGCCCCCGTGGGACTAGCGAAGCGGAGACCCAGTACTTC.

V usage is TRBV11-3 and J usage is TRBJ2-1; 11 bases match TRBD1. The CDR3 sequence is 15 residues long. Germline V lookup: CDR1 SGHNT, CDR2 YENEEA. The J segment lost 5 bases and the V segment lost 5 bases, leaving 5 bases of the junction unmatched. The DNA of the CDR3 is TGTGCCAGCAGCGCCGGACAGGGGGCGAACAATGAGCAGTTCTTC. It translates to CASSAGQGANNEQFF.

V gene TRBV28 combines with J gene TRBJ1-2, with TRBD1 identical over 9 bases. The CDR3 loop spans 16 amino acids. The V gene's germline CDR1 is MDHEN and CDR2 SYDVKM. V trimming: 5 bases; J trimming: 4 bases; junction bases outside the gene matches: 11. The CDR3 coding sequence is TGTGCCAGCAGTCCCCGGACAGGGGTTTTTGGCTATGGCTACACCTTC. It codes for CASSPRTGVFGYGYTF.

This clonotype appeared a few times. V usage is TRBV6-2 or TRBV6-3 and J usage is TRBJ2-1; TRBD1 matches 9 bases. The CDR3 contains 15 residues. Losses at the gene ends were 4 bases for V and 6 bases for J; bases not matched to a gene: 7. CDR1 and CDR2 (germline): MNHEY, SVGEGT. CDR3 region: CASSSQWDRVNEQFF. The CDR3, as DNA: TGTGCCAGCAGTTCCCAGTGGGACAGGGTCAATGAGCAGTTCTTC.

The rearrangement links TRBV20-1 to TRBJ2-5; TRBD2 is a possible D gene (7 bases). Germline-derived CDR1 and CDR2 are DFQATT and SNEGSKA (reference sequence). CDR3 length: 12 amino acids. V dropped 5 bases and J dropped 5 bases, with 12 bases sitting between them. CDR3 DNA: TGCAGTGCTGGCAGGGGAGGGGAGACCCAGTACTTC. This encodes CSAGRGGETQYF.

The CDR3: CASSQVYEGNEQFF. The CDR3 DNA is TGCGCCAGCAGCCAAGTTTATGAGGGCAATGAGCAGTTCTTC. The chain uses TRBV4-1 and TRBJ2-1, with D possibly matching TRBD2 (5 bases). V was pared by 1 base and J by 6 bases, with 10 bases between. CDR1 is MGHRA, CDR2 YSYEKL, per germline. The CDR3 loop spans 14 amino acids.

This clonotype was picked up many times. The chain uses TRBV29-1 and TRBJ1-4; D may be TRBD1 (5 bases). Trimming pared 0 bases from V and 8 bases from J, leaving 13 bases between. CDR3 length: 14 amino acids. Germline V lookup: CDR1 SQVTM, CDR2 ANQGSEA. The CDR3 reads CSVEEGTSGEKLFF. CDR3 nucleotides: TGCAGCGTTGAAGAGGGGACTTCGGGGGAAAAACTGTTTTTT.

A few counts support this clonotype. A junction end diverges from the germline sequence, so it may reflect a read error. The chain employs TRBV6-5 and TRBJ1-1, with D possibly TRBD1 on 5 matching bases. The CDR3 extends over 12 amino acids. CDR1 and CDR2 (germline): MNHEY, SVGAGI. The CDR3 is CASSYSTGPRLF. CDR3 coding DNA: TGTGCCAGCAGTTACTCGACGGGACCAAGACTATTT.

The chain links TRBV18 to TRBJ2-2; a possible D gene is TRBD2 (6 bases). Looked up from germline, CDR1 is KGHSH and CDR2 is LQKENI. The germline V and J ends were trimmed by 3 bases and 2 bases, with 10 bases remaining between them. This CDR3 has 15 residues. Here the CDR3 reads CASSPGLVNTGELFF. The CDR3 DNA reads as TGTGCCAGCTCACCGGGACTCGTCAACACCGGGGAGCTGTTTTTT.

This clonotype has at least ten counts. This sequence joins TRBV5-1 and TRBJ1-2; D might be TRBD1 (5 bases). The CDR3 runs to 14 residues. The V and J ends lost 1 base and 8 bases respectively, with 15 bases between them. The germline V gene has CDR1 SGHRS and CDR2 YFSETQ. The CDR3, as DNA: TGCGCCAGCAGCTTGCTTTGGCAGGGTCGCGGCTACACCTTC. This translates into CASSLLWQGRGYTF.

This chain links TRBV20-1 with TRBJ2-2; D may be TRBD1 (6 bases). The V end was cut by 4 bases, the J end by 6 bases, with 9 bases between. The CDR3 is 12 amino acids. Germline assignment: CDR1 DFQATT and CDR2 SNEGSKA (reference sequence). CDR3 DNA sequence: TGCAGTGCTATTGGGACATCCGGGGAGCTGTTTTTT. Its translation: CSAIGTSGELFF.

At least ten counts were recorded for this clonotype. This chain links TRBV6-5 with TRBJ1-5; D remains ambiguous. This CDR3 spans 12 amino acids. Germline CDR1 and CDR2: MNHEY and SVGAGI. V lost 6 bases, J lost 1 base, and 4 bases lay in between. This chain's CDR3 is CASRTSNQPQHF. CDR3 nucleotide sequence: TGTGCCAGCAGGACAAGCAATCAGCCCCAGCATTTT.

The chain has TRBV20-1 and TRBJ1-2; D is possibly TRBD1 (5 bases). This CDR3 is built from 13 residues. Looked up from germline, CDR1 is DFQATT and CDR2 is SNEGSKA (reference sequence). Trimming pared 6 bases from V and 5 bases from J, leaving 16 bases between. The CDR3 coding sequence is TGCAGTGCCCCCGGGGGGGTAGCATATGGCTACACCTTC. This codes for CSAPGGVAYGYTF.

The genes are TRBV28 and TRBJ2-1; 12 bases map to TRBD2. Germline V gives CDR1 MDHEN, CDR2 SYDVKM. The CDR3 extends over 14 amino acids. With V trimmed by 8 bases and J by 4 bases, 3 bases remained unmatched. The CDR3 bases are TGTGCCAGCGGGCTAGCGGGAGGGTACAATGAGCAGTTCTTC. This gives the protein CASGLAGGYNEQFF.

In this sample, this clonotype turned up many times. This sequence joins TRBV20-1 and TRBJ1-4; a possible D gene is TRBD1 (5 bases). The germline CDR1 and CDR2 sequences are DFQATT and SNEGSKA (reference sequence). Trimming shortened V by 5 bases and J by 8 bases, and 15 bases separated the two germline ends. CDR3 size: 13 residues. The CDR3 protein is CSASMGGGEKLFF. CDR3 bases: TGCAGTGCTTCAATGGGGGGAGGCGAAAAACTGTTTTTT.

At least ten counts were recorded for this clonotype. The chain employs TRBV10-3 and TRBJ2-5; possibly TRBD2 for D (6 bases). Per the germline V gene, CDR1 is ENHRY and CDR2 is SYGVKD. Trimming took 11 bases from V and 1 from J, leaving 17 bases between them. There are 14 residues in the CDR3. The DNA for the CDR3 is TGTGCCTCTCGGAGGGGTGGGGCCCAAGAGACCCAGTACTTC. Translated, it gives CASRRGGAQETQYF.

This clonotype was seen repeatedly, ten times or more. The rearrangement joins TRBV20-1 to TRBJ1-1; D ambiguous. Germline V gene lookup returns CDR1 DFQATT and CDR2 SNEGSKA (reference sequence). V was shortened by 6 bases and J by 3 bases, with 5 bases between the two germline ends. CDR3 length: 10 residues. In DNA form, the CDR3 reads TGCAGTGCGGTACACACTGAAGCTTTCTTT. Residues: CSAVHTEAFF.

This clonotype was counted a few times. This chain links TRBV18 with TRBJ2-1; possibly TRBD2 for D (7 bases). In germline, CDR1 is KGHSH, CDR2 LQKENI. The V end was cut by 2 bases, the J end by 5 bases, with 16 bases between. This CDR3 spans 16 amino acids. CDR3 nucleotide sequence: TGTGCCAGCTCACCAAGCGCGGGGGCGGGTAACAATGAGCAGTTCTTC. This sequence encodes CASSPSAGAGNNEQFF.

The chain couples TRBV2 to TRBJ2-4; possible D gene TRBD2, 6 bases. Germline CDR1 is SNHLY and CDR2 is FYNNEI. This CDR3 region has 14 residues. V shed 7 bases and J shed 10 bases, with 20 bases lying between them. The CDR3 nucleotides are TGTGCCAGCACTCTCCGGGACTTAGAAGGGATTCAGTACTTC. Its protein is CASTLRDLEGIQYF.